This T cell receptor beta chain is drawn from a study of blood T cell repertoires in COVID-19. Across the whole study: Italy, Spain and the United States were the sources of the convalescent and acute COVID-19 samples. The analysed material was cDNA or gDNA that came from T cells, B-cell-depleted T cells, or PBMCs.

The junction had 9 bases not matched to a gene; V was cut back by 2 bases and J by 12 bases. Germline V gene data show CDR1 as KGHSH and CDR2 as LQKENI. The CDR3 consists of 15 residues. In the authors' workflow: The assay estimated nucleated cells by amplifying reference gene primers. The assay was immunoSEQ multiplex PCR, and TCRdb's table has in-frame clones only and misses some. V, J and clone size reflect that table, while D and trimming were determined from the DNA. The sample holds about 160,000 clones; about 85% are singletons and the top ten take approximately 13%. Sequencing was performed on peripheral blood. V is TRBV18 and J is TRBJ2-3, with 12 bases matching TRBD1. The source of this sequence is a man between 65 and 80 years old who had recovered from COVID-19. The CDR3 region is CASSPLGQGAQGQYF. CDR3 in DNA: TGTGCCAGCTCACCATTGGGACAGGGGGCGCAGGGTCAGTATTTT.